Following are 23 T cell receptor beta chains from one sample sequenced in a study of post-analysis software for immune sequencing data. Study conclusions and caveats: Patients carried a few TRBV segments more frequently than controls did, and TRBV5-6, TRBV5-1 and TRBV20-1 were among them.

Antigens of these TCRs are unknown. TCR beta cDNA libraries had unique molecular identifiers. TCRdb used MiXCR to reprocess the PCR reads, holding one entry per CDR3 protein. This table holds 170,000 or so distinct CDR3 sequences, around 30% found once. The sequenced material came from blood. Source of these receptors: a girl aged 5-17 years with multiple sclerosis.

As concerns this clonotype: A read error may be the cause here, since a much bigger clone is one base away. The chain couples TRBV14 to TRBJ2-7, with 7 bases matching TRBD2. Germline values: CDR1 SGHDN, CDR2 FVKESK. Losses at the gene ends were 6 bases for V and 7 bases for J; bases not matched to a gene: 12. The CDR3 runs to 14 residues. CDR3 DNA: TGTGCCAGCAGTGGTTACCGGGACTACAATGAGCAGTACTTC. Translated, it gives CASSGYRDYNEQYF.

The chain has TRBV6-1 and TRBJ2-2, with a possible D match to TRBD2 (5 bases). This CDR3 has 14 residues. Germline lookup yields CDR1 MNHNS and CDR2 SASEGT. Trimming cost V 8 bases and J 8 bases, with 18 bases left between them. CDR3 bases: TGTGCCAGCGGAGGTCCCGATGAATATGGGGAGCTGTTTTTT. Translating gives CASGGPDEYGELFF.

This clonotype has ten or more counts. The chain combines TRBV29-1 with TRBJ2-1, with 9 bases matching TRBD1. V gave up 7 bases and J gave up 4 bases; unmatched junction bases: 20. The V gene's germline CDR1 is SQVTM and CDR2 ANQGSEA. The CDR3 runs 18 residues. As DNA, the CDR3 is TGCAGCGCGACAGGGGGAGAAGGGCCGAGAGCGGGTTACAATGAGCAGTTCTTC. Amino acids: CSATGGEGPRAGYNEQFF.

The chain combines TRBV10-3 with TRBJ2-6, with D hard to call. Germline V lookup: CDR1 ENHRY, CDR2 SYGVKD. The V end was cut by 4 bases, the J end by 8 bases, with 12 bases between. This CDR3 spans 14 amino acids. The CDR3 region has the DNA TGTGCCATCAGTGGAGGTGAATTGACCAACGTCCTGACTTTC. This sequence encodes CAISGGELTNVLTF.

As concerns this clonotype: An end of the junction does not agree with germline; a read error may underlie this. The CDR3 loop reads CVSSAQGFMGYTF. DNA of the CDR3: TGTGTCAGCAGCGCACAGGGATTTATGGGCTACACCTTC. The V call is TRBV6-5, the J call TRBJ1-2; a weak D match, TRBD1 (6 bases). Germline CDR1 MNHEY, CDR2 SVGAGI. CDR3 length equals 13 residues.

The chain combines TRBV10-3 with TRBJ1-2; D ambiguous. Germline V gene sequence: CDR1 ENHRY, CDR2 SYGVKD. This CDR3 region has 11 residues. V gave up 10 bases and J gave up 5 bases, with 11 bases separating them. The CDR3 DNA reads TGTGCCACCCGCGACGGATATGGCTACACCTTC. Its protein product is CATRDGYGYTF.

The chain recombines TRBV12-3 or TRBV12-4 with TRBJ1-1, with TRBD1 matching 11 bases. The CDR3 runs 14 residues. V was clipped by 8 bases and J by 1 base; unmatched bases: 3. CDR3: CASGDRGENTEAFF. The CDR3 nucleotides read TGTGCCAGCGGGGACAGGGGGGAGAACACTGAAGCTTTCTTT.

The chain carries TRBV6-2 or TRBV6-3 and TRBJ2-6; D might be TRBD1 or TRBD2, each matching 5 bases. The CDR3 is made up of 22 amino acids. With 8 bases removed from V and 2 bases from J, the gap between germline ends came to 34 bases. CDR1 is MNHEY and CDR2 is SVGEGT in the germline V gene. Here the CDR3 DNA reads TGTGCCAGCCCCCCGGTCATACCTCAAAAAGGGGACCTAGTAACTGGGGCCAACGTCCTGACTTTC. This sequence encodes CASPPVIPQKGDLVTGANVLTF.

This chain uses TRBV7-2 with TRBJ2-1, with TRBD1 as a possible D gene (5 bases). V was shortened by 1 base and J by 0 bases, with 10 bases between the two germline ends. Germline V gives CDR1 SGHTA, CDR2 FQGNSA. There are 16 residues in the CDR3. The CDR3 region has the DNA TGTGCCAGCAGCTTAGTCGGCCAGGGCTCCTACAATGAGCAGTTCTTC. Protein product: CASSLVGQGSYNEQFF. Combining the CDR3 with reference TRBV7-2 and TRBJ2-1 gives the whole variable domain GAGVSQSPSNKVTEKGKDVELRCDPISGHTALYWYRQSLGQGLEFLIYFQGNSAPDKSGLPSDRFSAERTGGSVSTLTIQRTQQEDSAVYLCASSLVGQGSYNEQFFGPGTRLTVL.

This clonotype was counted a few times. The chain uses TRBV12-3 or TRBV12-4 and TRBJ2-3; TRBD1 might be the D (6 bases). The CDR3 totals 13 residues. V lost 8 bases and J 5 bases, leaving 14 bases between the germline ends. The CDR3: CASGQPRVDTQYF. DNA for the CDR3: TGTGCCAGCGGACAGCCGAGGGTAGATACGCAGTATTTT.

Remarks on this clonotype: The conserved closing phenylalanine or tryptophan is absent in this CDR3, likely reflecting a read error. V and J are TRBV7-8 and TRBJ2-5; the D is unclear. The germline gives CDR1 SGHVS, CDR2 FQNEAQ. The CDR3 extends over 12 amino acids. V gave up 1 base and J gave up 7 bases, with 7 bases separating them. The CDR3 DNA sequence: TGTGCCAGCAGCTTAGACGCGAGGACCCAGTACTTA. Translation gives CASSLDARTQYL.

Regarding this clonotype: A clone one base away is much larger, so this may be a read error. This chain links TRBV4-1 with TRBJ2-7; 7 bases line up with TRBD2. The junction had 12 bases not matched to a gene; V was cut back by 4 bases and J by 6 bases. Looked up from germline, CDR1 is MGHRA and CDR2 is YSYEKL. The CDR3 spans 15 residues. CDR3 in DNA: TGCGCCAGCAGCCTACAGCGGGACTCTATTTCCGAGCAGTACTTC. The encoded protein is CASSLQRDSISEQYF.

This clonotype was counted many times. The chain joins TRBV10-2 to TRBJ2-7, with 7 bases matching TRBD1. Germline V CDR1 and CDR2: WSHSY, SAAADI. The CDR3 length is 14 residues. The trim removed 6 bases at V and 3 bases at J, leaving 8 bases unmatched. The CDR3, as DNA: TGCGCCAGCAGGCCGGGACAGTCCCTCTACGAGCAGTACTTC. It is translated as CASRPGQSLYEQYF.

This clonotype was recorded a few times. One end of the junction fails to match germline, which may point to a read error. V gene TRBV4-1 combines with J gene TRBJ2-7, with 8 bases aligning to TRBD2. The CDR3 has 16 residues. Germline assignment: CDR1 MGHRA and CDR2 YSYEKL. CDR3 sequence reads: CASSQDSWTSSCEQYF. The CDR3, as DNA: TGCGCCAGCAGCCAAGATAGTTGGACTAGCTCCTGCGAGCAGTACTTC.

The chain employs TRBV5-1 and TRBJ2-1; 7 bases fit TRBD1. The germline V gene encodes CDR1 SGHRS and CDR2 YFSETQ. The CDR3 has 13 residues. Trimming took 1 base from V and 8 from J; bases not matched to a gene: 3. CDR3 in DNA: TGCGCCAGCAGCTTGCGACAGGGCCATGAGCAGTTCTTC. This codes for CASSLRQGHEQFF.

This clonotype was seen ten or more times. This chain links TRBV4-2 with TRBJ1-2; 10 nucleotides align to TRBD1. CDR1 and CDR2 from the germline V gene are LGHNA and YNFKEQ. With V trimmed by 4 bases and J by 5 bases, 22 bases remained unmatched. This CDR3 has 20 amino acids. The CDR3 protein is CASSRLPFTASGDRGYGYTF. The DNA of the CDR3 is TGTGCCAGCAGCCGCTTGCCGTTCACGGCAAGTGGGGACAGGGGTTATGGCTACACCTTC.

About this clonotype itself: Compared with germline, one end of the junction differs, possibly owing to a read error. The V call is TRBV29-1, the J call TRBJ1-2; 8 bases fit TRBD1. The CDR3 covers 14 residues. Germline lookup yields CDR1 SQVTM and CDR2 ANQGSEA. In DNA form, the CDR3 reads TGCGGCGTTAAAACAGGGGGAAGGGGCTATGGCTACACCTTC. Its protein product is CGVKTGGRGYGYTF.

This clonotype was seen a handful of times. This sequence joins TRBV5-1 and TRBJ2-4; D is undetermined. The CDR3 is 15 residues long. V lost 1 base to trimming and J lost 6 bases, with 14 bases between them. Germline V gene lookup returns CDR1 SGHRS and CDR2 YFSETQ. CDR3 sequence reads: CASSLIGPKGNIQYF. As DNA, the CDR3 is TGCGCCAGCAGCTTGATAGGACCCAAGGGAAACATTCAGTACTTC.

This clonotype was seen at least ten times. The chain links TRBV6-6 to TRBJ2-7, with D tentatively TRBD1 (5 bases). The CDR3 has 14 amino acids. Trimming shortened V by 6 bases and J by 2 bases, and 14 bases separated the two germline ends. The V gene's germline CDR1 is MNHNY and CDR2 SVGAGI (reference sequence). CDR3 region: CASRSSGAAYEQYF. The CDR3 region has the DNA TGTGCCAGCAGGTCATCTGGGGCCGCCTACGAGCAGTACTTC.

The chain couples TRBV5-5 to TRBJ1-1; TRBD1 aligns across 9 bases. V lost 4 bases to trimming and J lost 5 bases; unmatched junction nucleotides: 12. The germline V gene has CDR1 SGHKS and CDR2 YYEKEE (reference sequence). CDR3 length: 16 residues. The CDR3 loop is CASSKTGTGLQTEAFF. The CDR3 DNA sequence: TGTGCCAGCAGCAAGACCGGGACAGGGTTGCAAACTGAAGCTTTCTTT.

About this clonotype itself: A clone one base away is much larger, so this may be a read error. The rearrangement joins TRBV10-3 to TRBJ2-5; no firm D call. The J call may be in error: the DNA end matches TRBJ2-7 better. Germline CDR1 reads ENHRY; CDR2 reads SYGVKD. The CDR3 totals 13 residues. The CDR3: CAIGEPLGHEQYF. As DNA, the CDR3 is TGTGCCATCGGTGAGCCTCTGGGTCACGAGCAGTACTTC.

The count of this clonotype is one. A read error is possible here, since a much larger clone lies one base away. J is TRBJ2-5 and V is TRBV11-2; TRBD2 matches at 8 bases. Germline V lookup: CDR1 SGHAT, CDR2 FQNNGV. Trimming took 5 bases from V and 11 from J; bases not matched to a gene: 7. The CDR3 has 12 residues. The CDR3 spells CASSSGSDEQYF. The CDR3 DNA reads as TGTGCCAGCAGCAGCGGGAGCGATGAGCAGTACTTC.

This clonotype was observed at least ten times. The junction departs from germline at one end; a sequencing error may be responsible. This chain links TRBV7-7 with TRBJ2-7; 11 positions match TRBD2. CDR1 is SSHAT, CDR2 FNYEAQ, per germline (reference sequence). This CDR3 region has 16 residues. The CDR3: CASSHKTSGVLDEQYF. The CDR3 coding sequence is TGTGCTAGCAGCCACAAGACTAGCGGGGTTCTGGACGAGCAGTACTTC.